This is a list of T cell receptor beta chains from one sample in a study of blood T cell repertoires in COVID-19. Only in-frame clones appear in the TCRdb table, and some are missing; sequencing was by immunoSEQ multiplex PCR. The sample shows some 220,000 clones, almost 85% of them seen only once. The sequencing input was peripheral blood. These receptors were collected from a man aged 50-60 years with acute or convalescent COVID-19. The CDR3 runs from the conserved cysteine through the conserved F or W. The D gene is left open where the match is weak. Clone size is shown for a subset of rows, as once, few, many or a class of expanded clone.

V gene: TRBV7-9; clone size: -; J gene: TRBJ2-3; D gene: TRBD1; CDR3 DNA: TGTGCCAGCAGCCTCCGGGACAGAAACACAGATACGCAGTATTTT; CDR3 protein: CASSLRDRNTDTQYF
V gene: TRBV28; clone size: -; J gene: TRBJ1-5; D gene: -; CDR3 DNA: TGTGCCAGCAGTTTATGGGGAGGGGGTAGCAATCAGCCCCAGCATTTT; CDR3 protein: CASSLWGGGSNQPQHF
V gene: TRBV27; clone size: -; J gene: TRBJ2-2; D gene: TRBD2; CDR3 DNA: TGTGCCAGCCGGATAGCGGGGGGTCTTCGCACCGGGGAGCTGTTTTTT; CDR3 protein: CASRIAGGLRTGELFF
V gene: TRBV10-1; clone size: -; J gene: TRBJ1-1; D gene: -; CDR3 DNA: TGCGCCAGCAGTGAGGGACGGGGGAGGCCCACTGAAGCTTTCTTT; CDR3 protein: CASSEGRGRPTEAFF
V gene: TRBV28; clone size: few; J gene: TRBJ2-7; D gene: TRBD1; CDR3 DNA: TGTGCCAGCAGTTTATTGGGACAGGGAACAGAGCAGTACTTC; CDR3 protein: CASSLLGQGTEQYF
V gene: TRBV27; clone size: many; J gene: TRBJ2-7; D gene: TRBD2; CDR3 DNA: TGTGCCAGCAGTTTATCGTCAACTAGCGGGAACACCTACGAGCAGTACTTC; CDR3 protein: CASSLSSTSGNTYEQYF
V gene: TRBV11-3; clone size: -; J gene: TRBJ2-7; D gene: TRBD2; CDR3 DNA: TGTGCCAGCAGCGCTGGTCTAGCGGGAGACGAGCAGTACTTC; CDR3 protein: CASSAGLAGDEQYF
V gene: TRBV3-1/TRBV3-2; clone size: -; J gene: TRBJ2-1; D gene: TRBD2; CDR3 DNA: TGTGCCAGCAGCCAAGAAGAAGGCGGACTAGCGGGAATCTCCTACAATGAGCAGTTCTTC; CDR3 protein: CASSQEEGGLAGISYNEQFF
V gene: TRBV18; clone size: -; J gene: TRBJ2-5; D gene: TRBD1; CDR3 DNA: TGTGCCAGCTCGGACGGGACAGGACAAGAGACCCAGTACTTC; CDR3 protein: CASSDGTGQETQYF
V gene: TRBV12-3/TRBV12-4; clone size: -; J gene: TRBJ1-2; D gene: TRBD1; CDR3 DNA: TGTGCCAGCGGGACAGCAACTAACTATGGCTACACCTTC; CDR3 protein: CASGTATNYGYTF
V gene: TRBV20-1; clone size: -; J gene: TRBJ1-2; D gene: -; CDR3 DNA: TGCAGTGCTAGGTCTGACTATGGCTACACCTTC; CDR3 protein: CSARSDYGYTF
V gene: TRBV4-1; clone size: -; J gene: TRBJ1-5; D gene: -; CDR3 DNA: TGCGCCAGCAGCCTAGCCCTGAATAGCAATCAGCCCCAGCATTTT; CDR3 protein: CASSLALNSNQPQHF
V gene: TRBV3-1/TRBV3-2; clone size: -; J gene: TRBJ2-7; D gene: TRBD2; CDR3 DNA: TGTGCCAGCAGCCAAGGAACTAGCGGGAGTTGGTGGAACGAGCAGTACTTC; CDR3 protein: CASSQGTSGSWWNEQYF
V gene: TRBV14; clone size: -; J gene: TRBJ1-2; D gene: TRBD1; CDR3 DNA: TGTGCCAGCAGCCAAGGGCCAGGGGGCCATGGCTACACCTTC; CDR3 protein: CASSQGPGGHGYTF
V gene: TRBV6-5; clone size: -; J gene: TRBJ1-5; D gene: -; CDR3 DNA: TGTGCCAGCACCCAGGGGTGGGTTCAGCCCCAGCATTTT; CDR3 protein: CASTQGWVQPQHF